This T cell receptor (beta chain) was recovered during a study of cytomegalovirus exposure and HLA in healthy donors. This CDR3 is built from 16 residues. Per the germline V gene, CDR1 is MNHEY and CDR2 is SVGAGI. V lost 3 bases and J 4 bases, leaving 16 bases between the germline ends. Use of 60 Vbeta and 13 Jbeta primers characterized the PCR. TCRdb keeps only in-frame clones here, not all; method: immunoSEQ multiplex PCR. The sample consists of around 160,000 clones, 68% of them appearing once. This clone was picked up a small number of times. The chain links TRBV6-5 to TRBJ1-5; D remains unclear. The TCR comes from a woman aged 18-29 years in good health and CMV-seropositive. Specimen: PBMCs. The CDR3 reads CASSYKYPSGNQPQHF. The CDR3 region has the DNA TGTGCCAGCAGTTATAAGTACCCCTCGGGTAATCAGCCCCAGCATTTT.